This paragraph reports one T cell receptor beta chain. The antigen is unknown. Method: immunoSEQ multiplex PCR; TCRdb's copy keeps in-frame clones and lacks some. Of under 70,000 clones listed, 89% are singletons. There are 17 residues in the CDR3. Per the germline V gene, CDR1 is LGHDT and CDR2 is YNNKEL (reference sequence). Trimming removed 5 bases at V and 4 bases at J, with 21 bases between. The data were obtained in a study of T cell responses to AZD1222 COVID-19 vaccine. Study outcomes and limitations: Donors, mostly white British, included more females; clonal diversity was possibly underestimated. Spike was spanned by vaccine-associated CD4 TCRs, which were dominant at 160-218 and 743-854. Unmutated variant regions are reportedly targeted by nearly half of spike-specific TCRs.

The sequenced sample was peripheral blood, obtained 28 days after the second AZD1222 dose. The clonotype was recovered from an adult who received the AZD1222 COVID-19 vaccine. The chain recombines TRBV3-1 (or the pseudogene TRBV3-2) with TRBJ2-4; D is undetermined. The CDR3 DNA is TGTGCCAGCAGCACGAGTAGTCCCATTTGCAAAAAAAACATTCAGTACTTC. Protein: CASSTSSPICKKNIQYF.